The source of this TCR beta chain is a study of T-cell memory formation after mild COVID-19. TCRdb analysed the 5' RACE reads with MiXCR anew, one entry per CDR3 protein. The repertoire holds around 340,000 distinct CDR3 sequences, approximately 13% seen once, with over 20% in the top ten. The CDR3 covers 15 residues. V lost 1 base and J lost 3, with 15 bases in between. Germline CDR1 is DFQATT and CDR2 is SNEGSKA (reference sequence). The rearrangement uses TRBV20-1 and TRBJ1-2; D is undetermined. This TCR was recovered from a man aged 18-30 years who had mild COVID-19 (a few samples of this study predate the infection). Cell type and time point are not known. Sequenced material: PBMCs or a T cell subset sorted from them (not recorded which). The CDR3 sequence: CSARVGNYGHYGYTF. CDR3 coding DNA: TGCAGTGCTAGAGTGGGGAACTATGGGCACTATGGCTACACCTTC.